Following are 14 T cell receptor beta chains from one sample sequenced in a study of blood T cell repertoires in COVID-19. Here immunoSEQ multiplex PCR was the method, and the copy in TCRdb shows in-frame clones only, minus some. The sample shows 130,000 to 150,000 clones, roughly 84% of them seen only once. Sequencing was carried out using PBMCs or T cells enriched from blood (not recorded which). The receptors stem from a woman aged 45-60 years who had been exposed to COVID-19.

This clone was counted once. The chain couples TRBV19 to TRBJ1-6; 9 bases are shared with TRBD1. CDR1 LNHDA and CDR2 SQIVND come from the germline V gene (reference sequence). The ends lost 7 bases at V and 9 bases at J; junction bases unmatched: 13. CDR3 length equals 16 residues. CDR3 amino acids: CASTKRTGTGSSPLHF. The CDR3 DNA is TGTGCCAGTACCAAAAGAACCGGGACAGGGAGTTCACCCCTCCACTTT. Combining the CDR3 with reference TRBV19 and TRBJ1-6 gives the whole variable domain DGGITQSPKYLFRKEGQNVTLSCEQNLNHDAMYWYRQDPGQGLRLIYYSQIVNDFQKGDIAEGYSVSREKKESFPLTVTSAQKNPTAFYLCASTKRTGTGSSPLHFGNGTRLTVT.

The CDR3 loop is CASSLYDRGDGYTF. The CDR3 nucleotides read TGTGCCAGCAGCCTGTACGACAGGGGAGACGGCTACACCTTC. V is TRBV6-2 or TRBV6-3 and J is TRBJ1-2; 8 nucleotides match TRBD1. CDR3 size: 14 residues. V shed 6 bases and J 8 bases; nucleotides not matched to a gene: 11. The germline CDR1 and CDR2 sequences are MNHEY and SVGEGT.

The chain joins TRBV5-5 to TRBJ1-3, with 8 nucleotides matching TRBD1. In germline, CDR1 is SGHKS, CDR2 YYEKEE (reference sequence). CDR3 size: 15 residues. Unmatched junction bases numbered 11, after V lost 4 bases and J lost 8 bases. The CDR3 DNA is TGTGCCAGCAGCCTACCACAGGGGGGTACAGACACCATATATTTT. Its protein is CASSLPQGGTDTIYF. The whole variable domain, remainder taken from reference TRBV5-5 and TRBJ1-3, is DAGVTQSPTHLIKTRGQQVTLRCSPISGHKSVSWYQQVLGQGPQFIFQYYEKEERGRGNFPDRFSARQFPNYSSELNVNALLLGDSALYLCASSLPQGGTDTIYFGEGSWLTVV.

The chain couples TRBV6-6 to TRBJ1-5; 7 positions match TRBD1. The CDR3 has 16 residues. Germline V gives CDR1 MNHNY, CDR2 SVGAGI (reference sequence). J gave up 6 bases and V 6 bases, and 14 bases lay outside the gene matches. The CDR3 nucleotides read TGTGCCAGCAGGGGGGTGGAGGGGGCGATCGGTCAGCCCCAGCATTTT. Its protein is CASRGVEGAIGQPQHF.

This clone was counted once. The rearrangement uses TRBV9 and TRBJ2-1; D gene ambiguous. This CDR3 has 17 residues. Trimming pared 0 bases from V and 0 bases from J, leaving 13 bases between. CDR1 is SGDLS and CDR2 is YYNGEE in the germline V gene. The CDR3 region is CASSVESAASSYNEQFF. CDR3 DNA: TGTGCCAGCAGCGTAGAGAGCGCGGCGAGCTCCTACAATGAGCAGTTCTTC.

The rearrangement links TRBV11-2 to TRBJ2-7, with 8 bases fitting TRBD2. Germline values: CDR1 SGHAT, CDR2 FQNNGV. The CDR3 is 12 residues long. V shed 4 bases and J 4 bases; nucleotides not matched to a gene: 0. Here the CDR3 reads CASSSGGYEQYF. The DNA of the CDR3 is TGTGCCAGCAGCTCGGGGGGGTACGAGCAGTACTTC.

This chain uses TRBV5-1 with TRBJ2-3; the match to TRBD1 covers 7 bases. Germline V gives CDR1 SGHRS, CDR2 YFSETQ. Trimming at V came to 0 bases and at J to 1 base, leaving 8 bases not matched to a gene. The CDR3 has 17 residues. The CDR3 region has the DNA TGCGCCAGCAGCTTGGGACAGGGAGAGAAGGGCACAGATACGCAGTATTTT. Translating it yields CASSLGQGEKGTDTQYF.

The chain recombines TRBV5-1 with TRBJ2-6; D may be TRBD2 (5 bases). Per germline, CDR1 SGHRS and CDR2 YFSETQ. This CDR3 region has 17 residues. Trimming stripped 0 bases from V and 4 bases from J, with 14 bases between. DNA for the CDR3: TGCGCCAGCAGCTTGGGGGTGGGAGTGGCCGGGGCCAACGTCCTGACTTTC. This gives the protein CASSLGVGVAGANVLTF.

This clone was seen a handful of times. The rearrangement uses TRBV14 and TRBJ1-1; D ambiguous. CDR3 length: 15 amino acids. V lost 3 bases and J 3 bases, leaving 14 bases between the germline ends. CDR1 and CDR2 (germline): SGHDN, FVKESK. The CDR3: CASSHPRWYHTEAFF. The CDR3 nucleotides read TGTGCCAGCAGCCACCCGAGATGGTATCACACTGAAGCTTTCTTT.

The chain joins TRBV6-2 or TRBV6-3 to TRBJ2-6, with D unresolved. The CDR3 consists of 18 residues. Germline V gene lookup returns CDR1 MNHEY and CDR2 SVGEGT. The V gene lost 6 bases and the J gene lost 2 bases, with 20 bases spanning the gap. CDR3: CASRPLPTVAPGANVLTF. For the CDR3, the DNA is TGTGCCAGCAGACCTCTCCCGACTGTCGCCCCTGGGGCCAACGTCCTGACTTTC.

The chain has TRBV5-1 and TRBJ2-1, with 7 nucleotides matching TRBD2. J gave up 0 bases and V 0 bases, and 3 bases lay outside the gene matches. CDR3 size: 16 residues. Germline V gene lookup returns CDR1 SGHRS and CDR2 YFSETQ. Here the CDR3 reads CASSLEGGSSYNEQFF. The CDR3 coding sequence is TGCGCCAGCAGCTTGGAGGGAGGGAGCTCCTACAATGAGCAGTTCTTC.

V usage is TRBV12-3 or TRBV12-4 and J usage is TRBJ2-7; D is ambiguous. This CDR3 has 12 amino acids. Between the trimmed V and J ends, which lost 5 bases and 3 bases, there was a span of 8 bases. CDR3 sequence: CASSLDIYEQYF. The CDR3 coding sequence is TGTGCCAGCAGTCTCGACATCTACGAGCAGTACTTC.

V and J are TRBV5-1 and TRBJ2-3; 9 bases match TRBD2. The junction had 4 bases not matched to a gene; V was cut back by 4 bases and J by 4 bases. The CDR3 is 14 amino acids. CDR1 and CDR2 from the germline V gene are SGHRS and YFSETQ. The CDR3 spells CASSTGGGADTQYF. The DNA for the CDR3 is TGCGCCAGCAGCACGGGCGGGGGGGCAGATACGCAGTATTTT.

The gene calls are TRBV7-6 and TRBJ2-1; 8 nucleotides agree with TRBD2. With 5 bases clipped from V and 7 bases from J, the junction kept 7 bases outside the gene matches. The length of the CDR3 is 14 residues. CDR1 is SGHVS and CDR2 is FNYEAQ in the germline V gene. The chain's CDR3 is CASSQGTSWNEQFF. In nucleotides, the CDR3 is TGTGCCAGCAGCCAGGGGACTAGTTGGAATGAGCAGTTCTTC.